The 26 T cell receptor beta chains reported below all come from one sample, sequenced in a study of T cell changes during pregnancy in multiple sclerosis. Clones were read by immunoSEQ multiplex PCR, and TCRdb kept only the in-frame ones, dropping some. This table holds some 69,000 clones, 80% to 95% found once. Material: peripheral blood, obtained in the second trimester of pregnancy. These receptors were collected from a female donor in good health, enrolled as a control in a pregnancy study.

In this sample, this clone turned up once. The gene calls are TRBV6-1 and TRBJ2-2; perhaps TRBD2 as D (7 bases). V was cut by 7 bases and J by 8 bases, with 14 bases left in between. The CDR3 spans 13 residues. Germline V gives CDR1 MNHNS, CDR2 SASEGT. CDR3 amino acids: CASTLGGRGELFF. CDR3 coding DNA: TGTGCCAGCACTCTGGGGGGGCGGGGGGAGCTGTTTTTT.

V gene TRBV5-4 combines with J gene TRBJ1-1, with unresolved D. From germline, CDR1 is SGHNT and CDR2 YYREEE (reference sequence). This CDR3 is built from 15 residues. V lost 0 bases and J lost 4, with 13 bases in between. DNA for the CDR3: TGTGCCAGCAGCTTGGCCGGGAGGAGATTCACTGAAGCTTTCTTT. This gives the protein CASSLAGRRFTEAFF.

The chain has TRBV6-1 and TRBJ1-4; D not resolved. In germline, CDR1 is MNHNS, CDR2 SASEGT. V was trimmed by 0 bases and J by 8 bases, leaving 7 bases between them. This CDR3 region has 13 residues. CDR3 region: CASSEAGGEKLFF. CDR3 DNA sequence: TGTGCCAGCAGTGAAGCCGGAGGGGAAAAACTGTTTTTT.

V and J are TRBV9 and TRBJ1-3, with D perhaps matching TRBD1 (6 bases). The germline gives CDR1 SGDLS, CDR2 YYNGEE. V dropped 2 bases and J dropped 8 bases, with 14 bases sitting between them. CDR3 length: 14 amino acids. The CDR3 is CASSVQQGSDTIYF. The CDR3 DNA is TGTGCCAGCAGCGTCCAACAGGGCAGTGACACCATATATTTT.

This rearrangement joins TRBV6-1 to TRBJ1-1; perhaps TRBD1 as D (6 bases). CDR3 length: 15 residues. Germline V lookup: CDR1 MNHNS, CDR2 SASEGT. V was shortened by 5 bases and J by 10 bases, with 23 bases between the two germline ends. This CDR3 reads CASSKGRTESSGAFF. In nucleotides, the CDR3 is TGTGCCAGCAGTAAGGGGCGGACAGAGTCAAGTGGAGCTTTCTTT.

V and J are TRBV5-1 and TRBJ2-5; the match to TRBD2 covers 9 bases. Germline V gene data show CDR1 as SGHRS and CDR2 as YFSETQ. The CDR3 extends over 16 amino acids. The trim removed 1 base at V and 2 bases at J, leaving 6 bases unmatched. The CDR3 here is CASSLRPSGVQETQYF. The CDR3 DNA follows: TGCGCCAGCAGCTTGAGGCCTAGCGGGGTACAAGAGACCCAGTACTTC.

This chain connects TRBV27 to TRBJ2-7; D ambiguous. Trimming took off 2 bases at V and 1 base at J, with 12 bases between the two ends. CDR1 is MNHEY and CDR2 is SMNVEV in the germline V gene (reference sequence). The CDR3 contains 15 residues. The DNA of the CDR3 is TGTGCCAGCAGTTTACGAGGAGTCCAGTCCTACGAGCAGTACTTC. Translation: CASSLRGVQSYEQYF.

This chain uses TRBV2 with TRBJ2-3; 7 bases align to TRBD2. Germline CDR1 is SNHLY and CDR2 is FYNNEI. This CDR3 has 15 amino acids. With 4 bases clipped from V and 4 bases from J, the junction kept 8 bases outside the gene matches. CDR3 sequence reads: CASSVIGGSPDTQYF. The CDR3 DNA sequence: TGTGCCAGCAGTGTAATCGGCGGGAGCCCAGATACGCAGTATTTT.

The CDR3, as DNA: TGTGCCCCGACAGGACTTCTAGCCAAAAACATTCAGTACTTC. Amino acids: CAPTGLLAKNIQYF. The chain employs TRBV7-8 and TRBJ2-4, with D tentatively TRBD1 (6 bases). The V and J ends lost 11 bases and 0 bases respectively, with 14 bases between them. CDR1 is SGHVS and CDR2 is FQNEAQ in the germline V gene. This CDR3 comprises 14 residues.

A single count supports this clone. The chain employs TRBV19 and TRBJ1-5, with D possibly being TRBD1 (6 bases). Germline-derived CDR1 and CDR2 are LNHDA and SQIVND (reference sequence). V shed 9 bases and J shed 5 bases, with 17 bases lying between them. CDR3 length: 14 residues. The CDR3 region has the DNA TGTGCCAGCGAGACCGGGACATTTCATCAGCCCCAGCATTTT. Its translation: CASETGTFHQPQHF.

The chain employs TRBV10-3 and TRBJ2-5; D is perhaps TRBD1 (5 bases). Germline assignment: CDR1 ENHRY and CDR2 SYGVKD. Trimming took 2 bases from V and 5 from J, leaving 12 bases between them. The CDR3 loop spans 14 amino acids. Here the CDR3 reads CAISERGPMETQYF. The CDR3 bases are TGTGCCATCAGTGAGAGGGGCCCCATGGAGACCCAGTACTTC.

The chain carries TRBV27 and TRBJ2-7, with 7 bases lining up with TRBD1. Germline V lookup: CDR1 MNHEY, CDR2 SMNVEV (reference sequence). After removal of 1 base from V and 3 bases from J, the junction contained 6 bases not matched to a gene. The CDR3 extends over 15 amino acids. The CDR3 sequence is CASSLLDRISYEQYF. Here the CDR3 DNA reads TGTGCCAGCAGTTTATTGGACAGGATAAGCTACGAGCAGTACTTC.

This chain joins TRBV19 and TRBJ2-1, with D possibly being TRBD2 (6 bases). Deletions cut 7 bases from V and 10 bases from J, with 11 bases between. CDR3 length equals 11 residues. Germline V lookup: CDR1 LNHDA, CDR2 SQIVND (reference sequence). CDR3 coding DNA: TGTGCCAGTATCTCCGGGAGCGAGCAGTTCTTC. Protein sequence: CASISGSEQFF.

This sequence joins TRBV13 and TRBJ2-7; 9 bases map to TRBD2. CDR1 is PRHDT and CDR2 is FYEKMQ in the germline V gene (reference sequence). CDR3 size: 15 residues. The V and J ends lost 0 bases and 1 base, in that order; junction bases with no gene match: 1. CDR3 DNA sequence: TGTGCCAGCAGCTTAGGAGCGGGAGGTTCCTACGAGCAGTACTTC. This gives the protein CASSLGAGGSYEQYF.

In its sample, this clone was seen once. This chain links TRBV27 with TRBJ1-1, with 7 bases identical to TRBD1. Germline CDR1 reads MNHEY; CDR2 reads SMNVEV (reference sequence). The CDR3 has 13 residues. V gave up 5 bases and J gave up 4 bases; unmatched junction bases: 4. This CDR3 reads CASSHRGPTEAFF. CDR3 coding DNA: TGTGCCAGCAGTCACAGGGGCCCCACTGAAGCTTTCTTT.

V gene TRBV10-3 combines with J gene TRBJ2-2; D may correspond to TRBD1 or TRBD2 (6 bases each). Germline loops: CDR1 ENHRY, CDR2 SYGVKD. This CDR3 comprises 16 residues. V gave up 10 bases and J gave up 0 bases, with 18 bases separating them. The CDR3: CATRGGLATNTGELFF. The CDR3 DNA reads as TGTGCCACCAGGGGTGGGCTAGCGACGAACACCGGGGAGCTGTTTTTT.

This chain links TRBV6-1 with TRBJ1-6; D is uncertain. This CDR3 has 16 amino acids. CDR1 is MNHNS, CDR2 SASEGT, per germline. V shed 3 bases and J shed 6 bases, with 15 bases lying between them. The chain's CDR3 is CASSELGWEVNSPLHF. In DNA, the CDR3 is TGTGCCAGCAGTGAGCTAGGGTGGGAGGTTAATTCACCCCTCCACTTT.

The rearrangement uses TRBV10-3 and TRBJ1-2; the D is unclear. V was trimmed by 4 bases and J by 2 bases, leaving 8 bases between them. Germline CDR1 ENHRY, CDR2 SYGVKD. The CDR3 totals 13 residues. The CDR3 DNA sequence: TGTGCCATCAGTGTGGCGGGGAACTATGGCTACACCTTC. It encodes CAISVAGNYGYTF.

This rearrangement joins TRBV4-1 to TRBJ2-1; no firm D call. The germline V gene has CDR1 MGHRA and CDR2 YSYEKL. This CDR3 has 13 amino acids. Trimming removed 3 bases from V and 8 bases from J, with 11 bases in between. The CDR3 DNA follows: TGCGCCAGCAGCCAGCAGCTAGGCTATGAGCAGTTCTTC. It codes for CASSQQLGYEQFF.

The rearrangement uses TRBV11-3 and TRBJ2-1; 7 nucleotides match TRBD1. V lost 3 bases and J lost 5; bases outside the gene matches: 1. Germline loops: CDR1 SGHNT, CDR2 YENEEA. The CDR3 is 13 residues long. CDR3 sequence reads: CASSFGTDNEQFF. In DNA, the CDR3 is TGTGCCAGCAGCTTCGGGACAGACAATGAGCAGTTCTTC.

The V and J genes are TRBV5-1 and TRBJ2-7, with TRBD1 identical over 9 bases. V trimming: 5 bases; J trimming: 3 bases; junction bases outside the gene matches: 3. The CDR3 is 13 residues long. Germline CDR1 and CDR2: SGHRS and YFSETQ. CDR3 amino acids: CASSMGQGYEQYF. CDR3 in DNA: TGCGCCAGCAGTATGGGACAGGGCTACGAGCAGTACTTC.

The chain joins TRBV5-8 to TRBJ1-2; no clear D. The germline gives CDR1 SGHTS, CDR2 YDEGEE. The CDR3 length is 15 residues. The V end was cut by 0 bases, the J end by 1 base, with 10 bases between. The CDR3: CASSLAPNINYGYTF. CDR3 DNA: TGTGCCAGCAGCTTGGCCCCTAATATTAACTATGGCTACACCTTC.

J is TRBJ2-5 and V is TRBV11-2, with 8 bases matching TRBD2. The CDR3 consists of 15 residues. Germline-derived CDR1 and CDR2 are SGHAT and FQNNGV. The V and J ends lost 5 bases and 2 bases, in that order; junction bases with no gene match: 7. The CDR3 reads CASSASGSGQETQYF. CDR3 DNA sequence: TGTGCCAGCAGCGCCAGCGGGAGCGGTCAAGAGACCCAGTACTTC. Full variable domain (missing parts from reference TRBV11-2 and TRBJ2-5): EAGVAQSPRYKIIEKRQSVAFWCNPISGHATLYWYQQILGQGPKLLIQFQNNGVVDDSQLPKDRFSAERLKGVDSTLKIQPAKLEDSAVYLCASSASGSGQETQYFGPGTRLLVL.

The CDR3 region is CASSYYSTGGTEAFF. CDR3 sequence (DNA): TGTGCCAGCAGTTACTATTCGACAGGGGGCACTGAAGCTTTCTTT. The gene calls are TRBV6-5 and TRBJ1-1, with TRBD1 matching over 9 bases. Germline CDR1 is MNHEY and CDR2 is SVGAGI. The V gene end was trimmed by 1 base and the J gene end by 4 bases; junction bases not matched to a gene: 4. The CDR3 consists of 15 residues.

The chain has TRBV21-1 and TRBJ2-3; the table calls TRBD2, which could not be checked here. TRBV21-1 corresponds to a pseudogene. The CDR3 has 16 amino acids. This chain's CDR3 is CASSRLAGGGCDTQYF. CDR3 sequence (DNA): TGTGCCAGCAGCCGACTAGCGGGAGGGGGTTGTGATACGCAGTATTTT.

The chain employs TRBV21-1 and TRBJ1-1; the listed D gene, TRBD1, was not tested against the DNA. TRBV21-1 constitutes a pseudogene. The CDR3 is 12 residues long. DNA of the CDR3: TGTGCCAGCAGCAACCGGGACAGGGAAGCTTTCTTT. This translates into CASSNRDREAFF.